This T cell receptor (beta chain) is drawn from a study of tumor and adjacent non-tumor tissue in lung cancer. RNA was extracted from bulk tissue without any cell sorting. More than 3 cm separated this lung sample from the edge of the tumor. TCRbeta libraries were built with three rounds of nested PCR, modified from ARM-PCR. MiXCR, applied by TCRdb to the multiplex PCR reads, yields one record per CDR3 protein. The sample holds about 86,000 distinct CDR3 sequences, around 82% seen once. Per germline, CDR1 MNHNS and CDR2 SASEGT. The CDR3 loop spans 15 amino acids. The gene calls are TRBV6-1 and TRBJ2-1, with TRBD1 matching 10 bases. The sample comprised distant non-tumor lung tissue. The sequence was collected from a woman in her forties or fifties with non-small cell lung cancer. The CDR3 DNA reads as TGTGCGAGCTGTGAGGGACAGGGGTCGGTGGATGAGCAGTTCTTC. The encoded protein is CASCEGQGSVDEQFF.